There are many counts of the clone carrying this T cell receptor beta chain. Its antigen remains unknown. V lost 5 bases and J lost 5; bases outside the gene matches: 12. The CDR3 consists of 16 residues. The germline V gene has CDR1 SGHNT and CDR2 YENEEA. The sample comes from a study of identical twins. TCRdb redid the calling of the 5' RACE reads with MiXCR, one entry per CDR3 protein. Of 200,000 to 250,000 distinct CDR3 sequences in the sample, roughly an eighth are singletons; the top ten hold around 4%. Study-level results: Invariant T cells like MAIT and iNKT could partly confound the zero-insertion analyses.

The same sample was also studied in work on yellow fever vaccine responses in identical twins.

The receptor was derived from a woman aged 18-29 years in good health. Material for sequencing was memory (CD45RO+) T cells sorted from blood. V usage is TRBV11-3 and J usage is TRBJ2-1; 7 nucleotides match TRBD1. This CDR3 reads CASSKAYRGGNNEQFF. The CDR3 DNA sequence: TGTGCCAGCAGCAAAGCCTACAGGGGCGGTAACAATGAGCAGTTCTTC.